These 24 T cell receptor beta chains share one sample of origin, sequenced in a study of beta chain features in type 1 diabetes. Isolated RNA was reverse transcribed in full, so expressed TCRB transcripts were sequenced. TCRdb keeps only in-frame clones here, not all; method: immunoSEQ multiplex PCR. The sample lists around 690,000 clones, roughly 12% seen once, with 0.095% to 0.15% in the top ten. The study, taken as a whole, reports: Type 1 diabetes patients had moderately but significantly shorter TCRB CDR3s in all four CD4+ subsets.

These receptors' antigens are unknown. Specimen: naive CD4+ T cells from blood. The receptors come from a young man with type 1 diabetes.

This clone was counted only a few times. The rearrangement uses TRBV7-2 and TRBJ2-7; D unresolved. Per the germline V gene, CDR1 is SGHTA and CDR2 is FQGNSA. The length of the CDR3 is 16 residues. V shed 1 base and J shed 3 bases, with 16 bases lying between them. CDR3 protein: CASSLDPTARYYEQYF. For the CDR3, the DNA is TGTGCCAGCAGCTTAGACCCCACCGCCCGATACTACGAGCAGTACTTC.

The chain employs TRBV4-3 and TRBJ2-1, with D possibly TRBD2 on 5 matching bases. CDR1 and CDR2 from the germline V gene are LGHNA and YSLEER. The ends were cut back, 0 bases at V and 4 bases at J, with 13 bases in the middle. The CDR3 spans 16 residues. CDR3: CASSQEAYREYNEQFF. CDR3 sequence (DNA): TGCGCCAGCAGCCAAGAGGCTTATCGGGAATACAATGAGCAGTTCTTC.

The genes are TRBV20-1 and TRBJ2-1; D is perhaps TRBD2 (5 bases). Germline-derived CDR1 and CDR2 are DFQATT and SNEGSKA (reference sequence). The CDR3 has 11 residues. Trimming stripped 6 bases from V and 4 bases from J, with 7 bases between. In nucleotides, the CDR3 is TGCAGTGCCGGACTTTACAATGAGCAGTTCTTC. This codes for CSAGLYNEQFF.

There are a few counts of this clone. This chain links TRBV5-1 with TRBJ2-3, with TRBD2 as a possible D gene (5 bases). Germline V gene lookup returns CDR1 SGHRS and CDR2 YFSETQ. The CDR3 runs to 14 residues. The ends were cut back, 3 bases at V and 3 bases at J, with 11 bases in the middle. The CDR3, as DNA: TGCGCCAGCAGCTCATCCGGGATGACAGATACGCAGTATTTT. It translates to CASSSSGMTDTQYF. The variable domain in full, with the rest retrieved from reference TRBV5-1 and TRBJ2-3, is KAGVTQTPRYLIKTRGQQVTLSCSPISGHRSVSWYQQTPGQGLQFLFEYFSETQRNKGNFPGRFSGRQFSNSRSEMNVSTLELGDSALYLCASSSSGMTDTQYFGPGTRLTVL.

This clone appeared a few times. The chain employs TRBV4-3 and TRBJ1-6; the D is unclear. CDR3 length equals 18 residues. Germline CDR1 and CDR2: LGHNA and YSLEER. The ends were cut back, 0 bases at V and 1 base at J, with 13 bases in the middle. CDR3: CASSQDVFGSSYNSPLHF. CDR3 DNA sequence: TGCGCCAGCAGCCAAGATGTTTTCGGGAGTTCCTATAATTCACCCCTCCACTTT.

This clone showed up just a few times. The chain employs TRBV6-6 and TRBJ1-5; no reliable D call. The V and J ends lost 6 bases and 4 bases respectively, with 16 bases between them. The CDR3 is made up of 15 amino acids. Germline CDR1 and CDR2: MNHNY and SVGAGI (reference sequence). This CDR3 is CASRGGGGQNQPQHF. The CDR3 DNA sequence: TGTGCCAGCAGGGGAGGTGGTGGCCAAAATCAGCCCCAGCATTTT.

The chain couples TRBV6-5 to TRBJ1-2, with unresolved D. CDR1 is MNHEY, CDR2 SVGAGI, per germline. There are 15 residues in the CDR3. Deletions cut 6 bases from V and 8 bases from J, with 22 bases between. Here the CDR3 DNA reads TGTGCCAGCAGACTAGCACCGGGAGTACAAGTGGGCTACACCTTC. Its protein is CASRLAPGVQVGYTF.

As to this clone: No conserved phenylalanine or tryptophan is present at the end of the CDR3, so a read error is the likely explanation. It is unclear where the CDR3 begins or ends on the DNA, so no DNA is shown, and the CDR3 is as TCRdb lists it. The CDR3 here is CAWKIEGGVPSP. This sequence joins TRBV30 and TRBJ2-3. Including both end residues, the CDR3 is 12 amino acids long. Looked up from germline, CDR1 is GTSNPN and CDR2 is SVGIG (reference sequence).

This clone was detected only a few times. The chain couples TRBV4-3 to TRBJ2-5; TRBD2 might be the D (7 bases). This CDR3 spans 20 amino acids. The germline V gene has CDR1 LGHNA and CDR2 YSLEER. With 4 bases removed from V and 1 base from J, the gap between germline ends came to 28 bases. CDR3 bases: TGCGCCAGCAGCCGGATTACTCCGGGGGGCCGGCGGAGTCTCCAAGAGACCCAGTACTTC. Amino acid sequence: CASSRITPGGRRSLQETQYF.

This clone was found a few times. DNA of the CDR3: TGTGCCAGTAGTATCCAGCGGGGAGGGACAGATACGCAGTATTTT. Translating it yields CASSIQRGGTDTQYF. The V call is TRBV19, the J call TRBJ2-3; 7 nucleotides match TRBD2. The CDR3 sequence is 15 residues long. The germline V gene has CDR1 LNHDA and CDR2 SQIVND (reference sequence). Unmatched junction bases numbered 6, after V lost 3 bases and J lost 3 bases.

This sequence joins TRBV7-8 and TRBJ2-7; 9 nucleotides agree with TRBD1. In germline, CDR1 is SGHVS, CDR2 FQNEAQ. This CDR3 spans 15 amino acids. Trimming at V came to 1 base and at J to 5 bases, leaving 6 bases not matched to a gene. CDR3 region: CASSLGGTGHDEQYF. The CDR3 coding sequence is TGTGCCAGCAGCTTAGGGGGGACAGGGCACGACGAGCAGTACTTC.

The gene calls are TRBV28 and TRBJ1-2, with D hard to call. V was shortened by 2 bases and J by 2 bases, with 9 bases between the two germline ends. Germline CDR1 and CDR2: MDHEN and SYDVKM. The CDR3 runs 14 residues. CDR3 sequence (DNA): TGTGCCAGCAGTTTACCCATTGACAACTATGGCTACACCTTC. Protein product: CASSLPIDNYGYTF.

This clone was found a few times. The chain recombines TRBV4-2 with TRBJ2-7, with TRBD1 matching over 9 bases. Germline trimming cut 0 bases from V and 2 bases from J; bases unmatched to any gene: 8. Germline V gene sequence: CDR1 LGHNA, CDR2 YNFKEQ. CDR3 length: 17 amino acids. CDR3 residues: CASSQDPRQGVPYEQYF. CDR3 nucleotide sequence: TGTGCCAGCAGCCAAGATCCCCGACAGGGGGTTCCCTACGAGCAGTACTTC.

This sequence joins TRBV19 and TRBJ1-2; perhaps TRBD1 as D (6 bases). The CDR3 covers 13 residues. The V and J ends lost 4 bases and 8 bases respectively, with 14 bases between them. The germline V gene encodes CDR1 LNHDA and CDR2 SQIVND (reference sequence). CDR3 sequence reads: CASSRSGGQGYTF. CDR3 bases: TGTGCCAGTAGTAGGTCTGGGGGGCAAGGCTACACCTTC.

The chain employs TRBV28 and TRBJ1-2, with 7 bases matching TRBD1. V dropped 5 bases and J dropped 2; count of bases not matched to a gene: 2. The germline gives CDR1 MDHEN, CDR2 SYDVKM. The CDR3 consists of 13 residues. CDR3 amino acids: CASSVGQNYGYTF. CDR3 DNA sequence: TGTGCCAGCAGTGTGGGACAGAACTATGGCTACACCTTC.

This clone was observed a handful of times. The same CDR3 arises from other DNA sequences in this sample as well. The chain couples TRBV19 to TRBJ1-5; TRBD1 matches 7 bases. Trimming took 7 bases from V and 2 from J; bases not matched to a gene: 2. The CDR3 covers 13 residues. Germline CDR1 reads LNHDA; CDR2 reads SQIVND (reference sequence). CDR3 loop: CASKDRGNQPQHF. The CDR3 region has the DNA TGTGCCAGTAAAGACAGGGGCAATCAGCCCCAGCATTTT.

The gene calls are TRBV7-6 and TRBJ2-3; TRBD1 matches 7 bases. This CDR3 spans 14 amino acids. J lost 5 bases, V lost 3 bases, and 5 bases had no gene match. The germline V gene encodes CDR1 SGHVS and CDR2 FNYEAQ. The CDR3 nucleotides are TGTGCCAGCAGCTTCACAGGGGTTGGAGATACGCAGTATTTT. Residues: CASSFTGVGDTQYF. The variable domain in full, completed from reference TRBV7-6 and TRBJ2-3, reads GAGVSQSPRYKVTKRGQDVALRCDPISGHVSLYWYRQALGQGPEFLTYFNYEAQQDKSGLPNDRFSAERPEGSISTLTIQRTEQRDSAMYRCASSFTGVGDTQYFGPGTRLTVL.

This clone appeared a few times. The CDR3 sequence: CASSLDASTGETQYF. The CDR3 DNA reads TGTGCCAGCAGCTTGGACGCTAGCACGGGAGAGACCCAGTACTTC. The chain employs TRBV5-4 and TRBJ2-5; D might be TRBD2 (5 bases). This CDR3 has 15 amino acids. Trimming cost V 0 bases and J 4 bases, with 13 bases left between them. Germline CDR1 and CDR2: SGHNT and YYREEE (reference sequence).

This clone was found a few times. This chain joins TRBV29-1 and TRBJ1-5; tentatively, D is TRBD1 (5 bases). In germline, CDR1 is SQVTM, CDR2 ANQGSEA. V was pared by 7 bases and J by 5 bases, with 15 bases between. The CDR3 is made up of 13 amino acids. CDR3: CSAAEGTDQPQHF. CDR3 DNA sequence: TGCAGCGCCGCCGAGGGGACCGATCAGCCCCAGCATTTT.

This clone has just a few counts. The chain uses TRBV4-2 and TRBJ1-4; no clear D gene. V was cut by 4 bases and J by 7 bases, with 13 bases left in between. The germline gives CDR1 LGHNA, CDR2 YNFKEQ. This CDR3 spans 14 amino acids. The CDR3 DNA reads TGTGCCAGCAGCCGCCTAGGCAGTACTGAAAAACTGTTTTTT. Amino acids: CASSRLGSTEKLFF.

This clone was detected only a few times. This chain uses TRBV7-2 with TRBJ2-2, with D tentatively TRBD2 (5 bases). Looked up from germline, CDR1 is SGHTA and CDR2 is FQGNSA. The CDR3 runs 17 residues. V shed 2 bases and J shed 5 bases, with 18 bases lying between them. CDR3 residues: CASSLSPGKIATGELFF. For the CDR3, the DNA is TGTGCCAGCAGCTTATCTCCGGGAAAGATTGCGACCGGGGAGCTGTTTTTT.

This clone has only a few counts. The chain combines TRBV6-5 with TRBJ2-1; D gene ambiguous. With 6 bases removed from V and 1 base from J, the gap between germline ends came to 13 bases. This CDR3 is built from 15 residues. Per the germline V gene, CDR1 is MNHEY and CDR2 is SVGAGI. This CDR3 reads CASSYRALSYNEQFF. For the CDR3, the DNA is TGTGCCAGCAGCTATAGAGCCCTATCCTACAATGAGCAGTTCTTC.

J is TRBJ2-6 and V is TRBV27, with D possibly TRBD2 on 5 matching bases. The CDR3 length is 13 residues. Germline-derived CDR1 and CDR2 are MNHEY and SMNVEV (reference sequence). V was cut by 8 bases and J by 4 bases, with 9 bases left in between. CDR3 sequence reads: CASGRRGANVLTF. As DNA, the CDR3 is TGTGCCAGCGGGAGAAGAGGGGCCAACGTCCTGACTTTC.

This chain connects TRBV7-9 to TRBJ1-5; TRBD1 is a possible D gene (6 bases). Germline V gene sequence: CDR1 SEHNR, CDR2 FQNEAQ (reference sequence). This CDR3 contains 15 residues. Deletions cut 2 bases from V and 5 bases from J, with 13 bases between. CDR3 DNA: TGTGCCAGCAGCTTAAATCGGGGGGCAGATCAGCCCCAGCATTTT. Translating gives CASSLNRGADQPQHF.